A selection of T cell receptor beta chains follows, all from one sample in a study of blood T cell repertoires in COVID-19. Assay: immunoSEQ multiplex PCR; the TCRdb copy retains only in-frame clones and omits some. Here the sample spans about 140,000 clones, roughly 81% being singletons. The sequencing sample was made of PBMCs or T cells enriched from blood (not recorded which). Receptor source: a woman aged 45-60 years with acute COVID-19. Each CDR3 is given with its conserved first and last residue. The order of the fields is V gene, CDR3 length, J gene, CDR3 protein.

v_call: TRBV7-9; cdr3_length: 14; j_call: TRBJ2-7; cdr3_aa: CASSFGQPSYEQYF
v_call: TRBV5-5; cdr3_length: 17; j_call: TRBJ2-3; cdr3_aa: CASSLGASGALTDTQYF
v_call: TRBV18; cdr3_length: 16; j_call: TRBJ2-6; cdr3_aa: CASSPTQAAGANVLTF
v_call: TRBV7-2; cdr3_length: 12; j_call: TRBJ1-2; cdr3_aa: CASSLTIDGYTF
v_call: TRBV3-1/TRBV3-2; cdr3_length: 16; j_call: TRBJ2-2; cdr3_aa: CASSHTGTVLTGELFF
v_call: TRBV19; cdr3_length: 14; j_call: TRBJ2-2; cdr3_aa: CASSSGRKSGELFF
v_call: TRBV13; cdr3_length: 17; j_call: TRBJ2-5; cdr3_aa: CASSFRTSGASLETQYF
v_call: TRBV7-8; cdr3_length: 17; j_call: TRBJ2-5; cdr3_aa: CASSLPTLLASQETQYF
v_call: TRBV6-6; cdr3_length: 15; j_call: TRBJ2-7; cdr3_aa: CASRPGQGKAYEQYF
v_call: TRBV4-3; cdr3_length: 13; j_call: TRBJ2-5; cdr3_aa: CASSRSVLETQYF
v_call: TRBV9; cdr3_length: 15; j_call: TRBJ1-3; cdr3_aa: CASSVATGGAHTIYF
v_call: TRBV5-1; cdr3_length: 13; j_call: TRBJ2-7; cdr3_aa: CASRVAGSDEQYF
v_call: TRBV28; cdr3_length: 13; j_call: TRBJ1-5; cdr3_aa: CATTQGAGQPQHF
v_call: TRBV9; cdr3_length: 16; j_call: TRBJ1-3; cdr3_aa: CASSQDRGYSGNTIYF
v_call: TRBV30; cdr3_length: 13; j_call: TRBJ2-1; cdr3_aa: CAWSSGLNNEQFF
v_call: TRBV5-1; cdr3_length: 14; j_call: TRBJ1-2; cdr3_aa: CASSLGSGLGGYTF
v_call: TRBV2; cdr3_length: 16; j_call: TRBJ2-1; cdr3_aa: CASSPRTGSSYNEQFF
v_call: TRBV6-5; cdr3_length: 15; j_call: TRBJ2-5; cdr3_aa: CASTRPAGAEETQYF
v_call: TRBV30; cdr3_length: 12; j_call: TRBJ1-2; cdr3_aa: CAYSREGGGYTF
v_call: TRBV30; cdr3_length: 11; j_call: TRBJ2-3; cdr3_aa: CAWTSTDTQYF
v_call: TRBV19; cdr3_length: 14; j_call: TRBJ2-7; cdr3_aa: CASAAGGYTYEQYF
v_call: TRBV15; cdr3_length: 13; j_call: TRBJ2-7; cdr3_aa: CATQTGRHPEQYF
v_call: TRBV9; cdr3_length: 14; j_call: TRBJ2-7; cdr3_aa: CASSLSGAAYEQYF
v_call: TRBV2; cdr3_length: 12; j_call: TRBJ1-5; cdr3_aa: CASSVLSQPQHF
v_call: TRBV18; cdr3_length: 11; j_call: TRBJ2-5; cdr3_aa: CASSLSETQYF
v_call: TRBV7-9; cdr3_length: 14; j_call: TRBJ1-1; cdr3_aa: CASSLHTGSGEAFF
v_call: TRBV4-2; cdr3_length: 16; j_call: TRBJ2-1; cdr3_aa: CASSPGSGRAFTEQFF
v_call: TRBV5-1; cdr3_length: 13; j_call: TRBJ1-2; cdr3_aa: CASRDRLNYGYTF
v_call: TRBV19; cdr3_length: 17; j_call: TRBJ1-5; cdr3_aa: CASRRRRAAQPNQPQHF
v_call: TRBV7-8; cdr3_length: 14; j_call: TRBJ2-3; cdr3_aa: CASSPGLGTDTQYF
v_call: TRBV27; cdr3_length: 13; j_call: TRBJ1-5; cdr3_aa: CASAGTGNQPQHF
v_call: TRBV19; cdr3_length: 15; j_call: TRBJ2-1; cdr3_aa: CASSRTSGTYNEQFF
v_call: TRBV5-6; cdr3_length: 12; j_call: TRBJ2-2; cdr3_aa: CASSWASGELFF
v_call: TRBV20-1; cdr3_length: 10; j_call: TRBJ1-2; cdr3_aa: CSAIANGYTF
v_call: TRBV29-1; cdr3_length: 16; j_call: TRBJ2-7; cdr3_aa: CSVEVYGGDSSYEQYF
v_call: TRBV14; cdr3_length: 16; j_call: TRBJ1-1; cdr3_aa: CASSQAGSGKSTEAFF
v_call: TRBV13; cdr3_length: 12; j_call: TRBJ1-6; cdr3_aa: CASSPGGRPLHF
v_call: TRBV27; cdr3_length: 13; j_call: TRBJ1-5; cdr3_aa: CASSFLGDQPQHF
v_call: TRBV6-1; cdr3_length: 14; j_call: TRBJ1-2; cdr3_aa: CASSEQGFTNGYTF
v_call: TRBV9; cdr3_length: 16; j_call: TRBJ2-7; cdr3_aa: CASSLRGDRGNYEQYF
v_call: TRBV5-5; cdr3_length: 14; j_call: TRBJ2-1; cdr3_aa: CASSLREYYNEQFF
v_call: TRBV7-9; cdr3_length: 12; j_call: TRBJ1-2; cdr3_aa: CAILLTEYGYTF
v_call: TRBV28; cdr3_length: 18; j_call: TRBJ2-5; cdr3_aa: CASSLLTGLAGEHETQYF
v_call: TRBV7-8; cdr3_length: 13; j_call: TRBJ2-7; cdr3_aa: CASSTPNRDEQYF
v_call: TRBV5-1; cdr3_length: 14; j_call: TRBJ2-5; cdr3_aa: CASSGTGGVETQYF
v_call: TRBV6-1; cdr3_length: 15; j_call: TRBJ2-7; cdr3_aa: CASSERVAGAYEQYF